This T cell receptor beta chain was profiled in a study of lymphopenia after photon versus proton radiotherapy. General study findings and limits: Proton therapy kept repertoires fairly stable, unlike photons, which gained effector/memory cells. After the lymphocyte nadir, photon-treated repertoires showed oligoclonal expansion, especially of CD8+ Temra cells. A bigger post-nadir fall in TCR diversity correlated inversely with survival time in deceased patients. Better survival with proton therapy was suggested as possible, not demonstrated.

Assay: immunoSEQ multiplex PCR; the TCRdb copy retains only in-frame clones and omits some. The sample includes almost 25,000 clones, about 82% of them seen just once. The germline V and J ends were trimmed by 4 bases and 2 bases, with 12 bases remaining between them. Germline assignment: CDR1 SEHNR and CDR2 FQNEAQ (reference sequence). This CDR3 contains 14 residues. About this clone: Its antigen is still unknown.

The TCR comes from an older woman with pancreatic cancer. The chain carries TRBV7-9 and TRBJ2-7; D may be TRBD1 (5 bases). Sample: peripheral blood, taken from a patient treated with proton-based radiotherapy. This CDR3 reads CASSSRAATYEQYF. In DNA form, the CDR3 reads TGTGCCAGCAGCTCCAGGGCAGCTACCTACGAGCAGTACTTC.